This TCR beta chain was sequenced in a study of T cells in Graves' hyperthyroidism and ophthalmopathy. RNA transcripts were the template for amplifying TCR beta CDR3 regions. First-round RT-PCR of the TCR CDR3 relied on the HTBI primer set. Each CDR3 protein is one row after TCRdb ran MiXCR on the multiplex PCR reads. Of about 360,000 distinct CDR3 sequences listed, about 14% are singletons. Researchers barred patients who had uncontrolled infection, other autoimmune disease, pregnancy or lactation. Every diagnosis used clinical symptoms, serum thyroxine and TRAb, thyroid ultrasound and orbital computed tomography. Study-level points and caveats: Ophthalmopathy was told apart from stable hyperthyroidism by a 13 V-J model.

This clonotype was seen repeatedly, ten times or more. Its specificity is not known. The TCR was taken from a man aged 25-40 years with Graves' hyperthyroidism that later progressed to Graves' ophthalmopathy. The sequenced material came from blood.

The CDR3 sequence: CASSLDPDRSEAFF. The CDR3 region has the DNA TGTGCCAGCAGCTTAGACCCGGACAGGAGTGAAGCTTTCTTT. The chain recombines TRBV7-8 with TRBJ1-1; TRBD1 matches 7 bases. CDR3 length equals 14 residues. J lost 7 bases, V lost 1 base, and 6 bases had no gene match. Germline V CDR1 and CDR2: SGHVS, FQNEAQ.